This T cell receptor (beta chain) was identified in a study of beta chain features in type 1 diabetes. Findings and limits, study-wide: All four CD4+ subsets of Type 1 diabetes patients contained TCRB CDR3s that were moderately but significantly shorter.

With 1 base clipped from V and 2 bases from J, the junction kept 1 base outside the gene matches. Germline CDR1 reads LNHDA; CDR2 reads SQIVND (reference sequence). The CDR3 contains 14 residues. As concerns this clone: The antigen is unknown.

As every portion of the isolated RNA was reverse transcribed, the sequencing read expressed TCRB transcripts. The repertoire was sequenced with immunoSEQ multiplex PCR; TCRdb's copy has only in-frame clones and lacks some. The sample contains roughly 26,000 clones, roughly 50% of which appear only once. The rearrangement links TRBV19 to TRBJ2-7, with 8 bases fitting TRBD2. Input material: stem cell memory CD4+ T cells from blood. This receptor was taken from a young man with type 1 diabetes. This CDR3 is CASSIGGGPYEQYF. The CDR3 nucleotides read TGTGCCAGTAGTATAGGCGGGGGGCCCTACGAGCAGTACTTC.